The clone carrying this T cell receptor beta chain was observed many times. Its specificity is unknown. iRepertoire HTBI primers and Arm-PCR of CDR3 regions built TCR beta libraries. MiXCR, run by TCRdb on the multiplex PCR reads, gives a single entry per CDR3 protein. The table lists about 460,000 distinct CDR3 sequences, 13% to 15% of them singletons. This sample was taken from a study of regulatory T cells in long-lasting Graves disease. Noted time point: newly diagnosed GD, antithyroid drugs for less than 3 months. PBMCs were the source of the RNA used for TCR sequencing. An endocrinology department in Xi'an, China, recruited the patients. The study, taken as a whole, reports: Blood alone, not thyroid tissue, was studied. Patients with persistent Graves' had lower TCR diversity than newly diagnosed patients.

These data also formed part of another study, on T cells in Graves' hyperthyroidism and ophthalmopathy.

This sequence originates from a woman aged 45-65 years with Graves disease. The material sequenced was peripheral blood mononuclear cells (PBMCs), taken at new diagnosis, from a patient treated with antithyroid drugs.

The chain's CDR3 is CASSLSSNTGELFF. CDR3 bases: TGCGCCAGCAGCTTGTCCAGCAACACCGGGGAGCTGTTTTTT. The rearrangement uses TRBV5-1 and TRBJ2-2; D remains ambiguous. The V gene's germline CDR1 is SGHRS and CDR2 YFSETQ. The CDR3 has 14 residues. V was cut by 1 base and J by 2 bases, with 6 bases left in between.